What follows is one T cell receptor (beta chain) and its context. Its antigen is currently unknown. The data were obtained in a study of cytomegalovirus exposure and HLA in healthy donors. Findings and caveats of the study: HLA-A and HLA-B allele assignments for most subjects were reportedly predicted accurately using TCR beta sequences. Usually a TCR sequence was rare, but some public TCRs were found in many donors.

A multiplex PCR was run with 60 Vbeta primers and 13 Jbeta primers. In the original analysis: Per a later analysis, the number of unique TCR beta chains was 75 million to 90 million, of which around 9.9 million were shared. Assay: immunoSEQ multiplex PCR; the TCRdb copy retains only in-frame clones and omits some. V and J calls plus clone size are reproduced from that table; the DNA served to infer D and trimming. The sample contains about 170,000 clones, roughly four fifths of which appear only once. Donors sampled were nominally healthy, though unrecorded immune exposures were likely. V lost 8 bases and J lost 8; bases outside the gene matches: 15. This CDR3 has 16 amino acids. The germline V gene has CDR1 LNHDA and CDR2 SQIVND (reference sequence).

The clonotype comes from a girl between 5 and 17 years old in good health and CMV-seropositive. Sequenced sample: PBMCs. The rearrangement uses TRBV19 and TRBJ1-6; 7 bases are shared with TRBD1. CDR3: CASCPLQGIGDSPLHF. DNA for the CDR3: TGTGCCAGTTGCCCACTACAGGGGATAGGAGATTCACCCCTCCACTTT.